Given below is one TCR beta chain in context. The germline gives CDR1 MGHRA, CDR2 YSYEKL. The CDR3 spans 15 residues. Between the trimmed V and J ends, which lost 1 base and 3 bases, there was a span of 12 bases. Some clones are missing from TCRdb's copy, which holds only in-frame ones; the method was immunoSEQ multiplex PCR. The data show under 150,000 clones, approximately 94% seen once. This entry comes from a study of brain T cells in children with intractable seizures. V usage is TRBV4-1 and J usage is TRBJ2-5; D unresolved. The TCR sequence derives from a boy under two years old with hemimegalencephaly and intractable seizures. The material sequenced was peripheral blood, taken at surgery. CDR3 nucleotide sequence: TGCGCCAGCAGCCAAGTACCAGGTCCGAAAGAGACCCAGTACTTC. Translation gives CASSQVPGPKETQYF.